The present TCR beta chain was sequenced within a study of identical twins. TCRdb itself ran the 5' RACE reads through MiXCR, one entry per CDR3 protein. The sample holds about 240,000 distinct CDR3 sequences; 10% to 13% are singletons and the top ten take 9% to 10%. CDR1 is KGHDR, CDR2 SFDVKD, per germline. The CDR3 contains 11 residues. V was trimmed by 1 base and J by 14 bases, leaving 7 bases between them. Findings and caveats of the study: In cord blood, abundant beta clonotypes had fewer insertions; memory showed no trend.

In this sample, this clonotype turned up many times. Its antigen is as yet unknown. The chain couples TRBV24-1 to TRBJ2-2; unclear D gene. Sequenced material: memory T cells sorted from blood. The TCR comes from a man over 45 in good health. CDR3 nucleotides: TGTGCCACCAGTGATTTCAGCTCCCTGTTTTTT. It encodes CATSDFSSLFF.